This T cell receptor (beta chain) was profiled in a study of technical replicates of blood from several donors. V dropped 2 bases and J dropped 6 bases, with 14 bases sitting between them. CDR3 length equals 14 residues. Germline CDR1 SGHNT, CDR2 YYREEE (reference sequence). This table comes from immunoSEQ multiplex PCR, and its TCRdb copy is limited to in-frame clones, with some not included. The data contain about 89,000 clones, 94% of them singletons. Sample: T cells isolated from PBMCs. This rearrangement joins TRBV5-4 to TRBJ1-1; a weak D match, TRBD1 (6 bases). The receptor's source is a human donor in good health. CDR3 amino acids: CASSLVRGGSEAFF. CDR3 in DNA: TGTGCCAGCAGCTTAGTGAGGGGGGGCTCTGAAGCTTTCTTT.